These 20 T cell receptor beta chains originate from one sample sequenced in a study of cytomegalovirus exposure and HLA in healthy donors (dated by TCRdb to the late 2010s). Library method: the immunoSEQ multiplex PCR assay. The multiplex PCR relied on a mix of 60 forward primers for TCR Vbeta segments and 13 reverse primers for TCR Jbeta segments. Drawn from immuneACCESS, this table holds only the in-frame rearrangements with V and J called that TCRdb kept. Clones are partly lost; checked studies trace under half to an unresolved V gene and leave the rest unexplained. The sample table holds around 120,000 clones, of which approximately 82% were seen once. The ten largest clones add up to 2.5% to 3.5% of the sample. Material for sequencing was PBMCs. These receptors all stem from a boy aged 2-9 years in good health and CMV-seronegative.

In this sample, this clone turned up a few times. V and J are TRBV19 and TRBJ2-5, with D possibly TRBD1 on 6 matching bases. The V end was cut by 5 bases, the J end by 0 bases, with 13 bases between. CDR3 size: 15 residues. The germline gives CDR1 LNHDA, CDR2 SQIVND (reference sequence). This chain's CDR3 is CASSARQADQETQYF. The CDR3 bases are TGTGCCAGTAGTGCCAGACAGGCGGACCAAGAGACCCAGTACTTC. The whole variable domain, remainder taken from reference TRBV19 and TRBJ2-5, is DGGITQSPKYLFRKEGQNVTLSCEQNLNHDAMYWYRQDPGQGLRLIYYSQIVNDFQKGDIAEGYSVSREKKESFPLTVTSAQKNPTAFYLCASSARQADQETQYFGPGTRLLVL.

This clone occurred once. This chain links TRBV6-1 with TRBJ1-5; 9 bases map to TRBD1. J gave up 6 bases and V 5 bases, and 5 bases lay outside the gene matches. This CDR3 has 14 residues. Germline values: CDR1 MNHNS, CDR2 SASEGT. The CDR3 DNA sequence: TGTGCCAGCAGTCAACAGGGGGCCGGTCAGCCCCAGCATTTT. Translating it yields CASSQQGAGQPQHF.

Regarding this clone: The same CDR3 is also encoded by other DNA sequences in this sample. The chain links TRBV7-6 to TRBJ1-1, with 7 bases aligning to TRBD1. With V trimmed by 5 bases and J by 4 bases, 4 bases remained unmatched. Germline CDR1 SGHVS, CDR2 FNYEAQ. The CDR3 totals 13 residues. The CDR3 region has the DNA TGTGCCAGCAGCCACAGGGGAAGCACTGAAGCTTTCTTT. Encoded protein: CASSHRGSTEAFF.

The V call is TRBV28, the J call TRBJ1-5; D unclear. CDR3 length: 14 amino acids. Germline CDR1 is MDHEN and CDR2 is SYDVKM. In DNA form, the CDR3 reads TGTGCTACATCGTACCCCTCTCGCAATCAGCCCCAGCATTTT. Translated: CATSYPSRNQPQHF.

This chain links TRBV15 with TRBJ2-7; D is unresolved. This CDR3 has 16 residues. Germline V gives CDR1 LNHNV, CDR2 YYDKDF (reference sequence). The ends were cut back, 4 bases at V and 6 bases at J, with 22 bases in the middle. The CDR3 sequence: CATSTGTLRWVSEQYF. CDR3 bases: TGTGCCACCAGCACCGGAACCCTCAGGTGGGTCTCCGAGCAGTACTTC.

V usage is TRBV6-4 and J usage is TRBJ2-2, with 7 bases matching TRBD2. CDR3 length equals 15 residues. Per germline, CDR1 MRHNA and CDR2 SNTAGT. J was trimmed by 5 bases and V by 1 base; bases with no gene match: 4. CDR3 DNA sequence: TGTGCCAGCAGTGACTTGGACGGGGGGACCGGGGAGCTGTTTTTT. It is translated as CASSDLDGGTGELFF.

In DNA form, the CDR3 reads TGTGCCAGCAGTGAAGTAGCGGGAGGTTACAATGAGCAGTTCTTC. Encoded protein: CASSEVAGGYNEQFF. This rearrangement joins TRBV6-4 to TRBJ2-1, with 10 bases that match TRBD2. The CDR3 runs 15 residues. Germline V lookup: CDR1 MRHNA, CDR2 SNTAGT. The V segment lost 3 bases and the J segment 4 bases; nucleotides outside the gene matches: 3.

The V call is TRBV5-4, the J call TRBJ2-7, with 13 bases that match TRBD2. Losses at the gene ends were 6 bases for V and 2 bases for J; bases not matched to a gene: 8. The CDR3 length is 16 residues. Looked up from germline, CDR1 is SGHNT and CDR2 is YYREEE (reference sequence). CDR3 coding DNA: TGTGCCAGCAACATAGGGACTAGCGGGGCCCCCTACGAGCAGTACTTC. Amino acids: CASNIGTSGAPYEQYF. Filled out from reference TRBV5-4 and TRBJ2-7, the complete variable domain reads ETGVTQSPTHLIKTRGQQVTLRCSSQSGHNTVSWYQQALGQGPQFIFQYYREEENGRGNFPPRFSGLQFPNYSSELNVNALELDDSALYLCASNIGTSGAPYEQYFGPGTRLTVT.

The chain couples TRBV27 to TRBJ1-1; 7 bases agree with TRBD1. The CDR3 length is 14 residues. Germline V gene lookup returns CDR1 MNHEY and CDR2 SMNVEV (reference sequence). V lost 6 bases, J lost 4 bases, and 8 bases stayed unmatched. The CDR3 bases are TGTGCCAGCAGCCCGACAGGGACGTTCACTGAAGCTTTCTTT. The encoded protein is CASSPTGTFTEAFF.

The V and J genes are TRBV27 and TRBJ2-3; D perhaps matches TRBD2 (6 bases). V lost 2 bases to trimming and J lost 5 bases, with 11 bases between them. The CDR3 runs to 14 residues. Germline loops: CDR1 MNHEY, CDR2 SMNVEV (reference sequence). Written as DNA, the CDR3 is TGTGCCAGCAGTTTAGGCCTAGCGTTAGATACGCAGTATTTT. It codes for CASSLGLALDTQYF.

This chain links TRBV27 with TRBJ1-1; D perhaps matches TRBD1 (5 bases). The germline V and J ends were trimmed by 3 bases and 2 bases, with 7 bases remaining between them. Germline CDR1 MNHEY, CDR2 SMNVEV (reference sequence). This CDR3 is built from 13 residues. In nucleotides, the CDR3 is TGTGCCAGCAGTTTCCAGGGAAACACTGAAGCTTTCTTT. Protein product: CASSFQGNTEAFF.

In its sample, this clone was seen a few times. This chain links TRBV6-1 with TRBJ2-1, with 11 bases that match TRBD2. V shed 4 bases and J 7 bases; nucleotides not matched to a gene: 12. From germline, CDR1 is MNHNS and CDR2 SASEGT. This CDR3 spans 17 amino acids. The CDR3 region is CASSATTSGGKGNEQFF. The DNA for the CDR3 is TGTGCCAGCAGTGCGACTACTAGCGGGGGAAAGGGTAATGAGCAGTTCTTC.

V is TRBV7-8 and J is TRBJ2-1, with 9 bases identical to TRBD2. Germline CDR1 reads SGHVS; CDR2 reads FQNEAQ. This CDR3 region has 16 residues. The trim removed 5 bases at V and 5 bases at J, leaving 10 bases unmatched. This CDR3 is CASSQLVASGDNEQFF. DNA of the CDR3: TGTGCCAGCAGCCAATTGGTGGCTAGCGGGGACAATGAGCAGTTCTTC.

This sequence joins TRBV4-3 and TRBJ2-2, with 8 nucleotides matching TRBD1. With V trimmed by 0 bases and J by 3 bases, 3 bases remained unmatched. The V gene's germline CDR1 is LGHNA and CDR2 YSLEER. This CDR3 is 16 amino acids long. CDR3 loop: CASSQDRGLDTGELFF. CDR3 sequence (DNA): TGCGCCAGCAGCCAAGACAGGGGGCTGGACACCGGGGAGCTGTTTTTT.

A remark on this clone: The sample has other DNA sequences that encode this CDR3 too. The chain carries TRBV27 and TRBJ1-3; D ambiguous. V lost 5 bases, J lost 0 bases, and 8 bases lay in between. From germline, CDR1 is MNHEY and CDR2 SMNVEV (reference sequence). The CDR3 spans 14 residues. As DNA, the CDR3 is TGTGCCAGCAGTCCAACGAGCTCTGGAAACACCATATATTTT. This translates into CASSPTSSGNTIYF.

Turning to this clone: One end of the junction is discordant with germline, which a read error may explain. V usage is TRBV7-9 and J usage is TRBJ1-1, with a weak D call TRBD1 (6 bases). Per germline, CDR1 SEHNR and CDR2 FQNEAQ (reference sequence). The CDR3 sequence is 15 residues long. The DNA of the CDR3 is TGTTCCAGCAGCTTAGCGCAGGGGCTCAGTGGTGAAGCTTTCTTT. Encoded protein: CSSSLAQGLSGEAFF.

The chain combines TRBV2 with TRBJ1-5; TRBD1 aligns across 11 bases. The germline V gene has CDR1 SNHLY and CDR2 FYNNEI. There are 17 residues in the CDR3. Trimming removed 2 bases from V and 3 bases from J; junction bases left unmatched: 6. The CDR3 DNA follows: TGTGCCAGCAGTGAAAGGGGGGGACAGGGGGACAATCAGCCCCAGCATTTT. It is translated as CASSERGGQGDNQPQHF.

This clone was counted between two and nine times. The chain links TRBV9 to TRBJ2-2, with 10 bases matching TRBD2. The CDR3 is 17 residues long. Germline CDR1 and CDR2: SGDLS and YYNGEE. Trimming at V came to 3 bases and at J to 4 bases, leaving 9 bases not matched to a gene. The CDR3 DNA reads TGTGCCAGCAGCGCCCCTAGCGGGGGCCCGATCACCGGGGAGCTGTTTTTT. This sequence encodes CASSAPSGGPITGELFF. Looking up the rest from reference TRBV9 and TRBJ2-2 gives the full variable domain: DSGVTQTPKHLITATGQRVTLRCSPRSGDLSVYWYQQSLDQGLQFLIQYYNGEERAKGNILERFSAQQFPDLHSELNLSSLELGDSALYFCASSAPSGGPITGELFFGEGSRLTVL.

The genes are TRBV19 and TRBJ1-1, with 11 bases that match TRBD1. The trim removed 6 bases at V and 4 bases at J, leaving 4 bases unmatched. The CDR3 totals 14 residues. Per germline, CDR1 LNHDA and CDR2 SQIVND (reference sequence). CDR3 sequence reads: CASRGQGGFTEAFF. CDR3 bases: TGTGCCAGTAGGGGACAGGGGGGTTTCACTGAAGCTTTCTTT.

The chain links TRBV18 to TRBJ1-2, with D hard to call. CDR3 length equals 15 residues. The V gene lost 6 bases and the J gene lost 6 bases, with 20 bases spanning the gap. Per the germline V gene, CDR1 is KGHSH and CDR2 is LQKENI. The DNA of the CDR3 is TGTGCCAGCTCGCGTGATTTTCAGCGCATCGATGGCTACACCTTC. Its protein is CASSRDFQRIDGYTF.